The clone carrying this T cell receptor (beta chain) was picked up many times. The target antigen is unknown. Germline V gives CDR1 MNHEY, CDR2 SVGEGT. The CDR3 totals 15 residues. V lost 4 bases, J lost 1 base, and 3 bases stayed unmatched. This entry is derived from a study of T cell repertoires in cytomegalovirus infection. About the study: Indications of both CMV infection and matching HLA type were provided by public TCR beta signatures. Study-wide results and limits: CMV carriers with the relevant HLA were identified by cumulative public TCR beta family frequency. HLA-C-restricted CMV-specific TCR beta clonotypes prevailed in the ex vivo response.

Using its own MiXCR run on the reads, TCRdb lists one record per CDR3 protein. The sample includes roughly 190,000 distinct CDR3 sequences, less than 9.5% of them seen just once. Sequencing input: PBMCs. The rearrangement uses TRBV6-2 or TRBV6-3 and TRBJ2-2; 7 nucleotides agree with TRBD2. The receptor comes from a human donor in good health (CMV status not recorded). Some clones in this sample may be carry-over from other donors' samples. This CDR3 is CASSLRGLNTGELFF. In DNA, the CDR3 is TGTGCCAGCAGTTTGCGGGGGTTGAACACCGGGGAGCTGTTTTTT.